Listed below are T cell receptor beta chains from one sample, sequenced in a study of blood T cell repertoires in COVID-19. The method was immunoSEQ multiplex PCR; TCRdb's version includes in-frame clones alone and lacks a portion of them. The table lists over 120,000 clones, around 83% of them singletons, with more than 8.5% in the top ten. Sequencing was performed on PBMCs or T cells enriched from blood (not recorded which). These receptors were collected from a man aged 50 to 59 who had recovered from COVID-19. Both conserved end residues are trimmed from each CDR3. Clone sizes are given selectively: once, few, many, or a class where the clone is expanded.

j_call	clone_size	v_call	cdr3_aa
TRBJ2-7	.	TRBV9	ASSAPVYEQY
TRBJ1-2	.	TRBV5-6	ASSLGGPTGDYGYT
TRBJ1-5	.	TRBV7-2	ASSLWLGSNQPQH
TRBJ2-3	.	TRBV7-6	ASSVSAGGGGTQY
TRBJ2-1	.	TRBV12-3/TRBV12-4	ASSRWGGDEQF
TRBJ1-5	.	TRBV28	ASSQGATGNQPQH
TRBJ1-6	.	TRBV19	ASSIIDRNNSPLH
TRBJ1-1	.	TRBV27	ASSLAGENTEAF
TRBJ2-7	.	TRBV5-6	ASSFRQGTYEQY
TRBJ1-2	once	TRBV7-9	ASSFDRQGNGYT
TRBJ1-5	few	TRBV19	ASNQQQGNQPQH
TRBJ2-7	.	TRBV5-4	ASSRQQGHEQY
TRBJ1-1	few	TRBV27	ASSATRQGWAF
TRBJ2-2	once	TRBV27	ASRQRAQNTGELF
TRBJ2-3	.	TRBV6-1	ASSEALTGAQY
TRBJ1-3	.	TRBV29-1	ATLHSGNTIY
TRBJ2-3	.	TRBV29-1	SVASPSTDTQY
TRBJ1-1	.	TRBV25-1	ASSEGGATEAF
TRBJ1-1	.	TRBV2	ASSESGMGTEAF
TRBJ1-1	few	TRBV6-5	ASNFQGTEAF
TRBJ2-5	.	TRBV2	ASSGLLAQY
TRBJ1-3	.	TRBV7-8	ASSLGTAGNTIY
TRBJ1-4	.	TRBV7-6	ASSTRPGDEKLF
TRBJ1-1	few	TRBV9	ASSVVDSLMNTEAF
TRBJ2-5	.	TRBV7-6	ASSWGTSSETQY
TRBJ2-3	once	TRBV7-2	ASSLARGARTDTQY
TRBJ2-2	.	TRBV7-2	ASSLGGLELRELF
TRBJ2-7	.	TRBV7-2	ASSLVGSGGSYEQY